This TCR beta chain was sequenced in a study of blood T cell repertoires in COVID-19. Study information: Acute-phase and convalescent COVID-19 samples originated in the United States, Italy and Spain.

Original processing methods: Reference gene primers were amplified, and this amplification served to estimate nucleated cell counts. Sequencing used immunoSEQ multiplex PCR; TCRdb keeps in-frame clones, though not all of them. Clone size and the V and J calls come from that table; the DNA yielded D and trimming. The sample lists about 190,000 clones; approximately 84% were seen once. Ages ranged from roughly 18 to 100 years, with residence in approximately 23 US areas. Recovered participants had two consecutive negative NP/OP PCR tests, healthcare professional clearance, or symptom resolution. CDR1 and CDR2 from the germline V gene are LNHDA and SQIVND (reference sequence). Trimming shortened V by 3 bases and J by 3 bases, and 9 bases separated the two germline ends. CDR3 length: 14 amino acids.

The TCR originated in a woman between 25 and 40 years old who had recovered from COVID-19. Sequenced material: PBMCs or T cells enriched from blood (not recorded which). V usage is TRBV19 and J usage is TRBJ2-1; TRBD2 might be the D (5 bases). The CDR3 reads CASSMRTDYNEQFF. In DNA, the CDR3 is TGTGCCAGTAGTATGAGGACTGACTACAATGAGCAGTTCTTC.